These 24 T cell receptor beta chains came from one sample sequenced in a study of control samples from healthy donors and cancer patients. Profiled with immunoSEQ multiplex PCR; TCRdb holds only in-frame clones, not every one. In the table there are some 150,000 clones, just under 95% of which are singletons. Sequencing was performed on PBMCs. Every receptor here comes from a man between 60 and 70 years old with colorectal cancer.

The genes are TRBV4-3 and TRBJ2-4, with D maybe TRBD1 (5 bases). Germline CDR1 and CDR2: LGHNA and YSLEER. The CDR3 totals 15 residues. V dropped 3 bases and J dropped 0 bases, with 9 bases sitting between them. CDR3 region: CASSQETVAKNIQYF. In DNA, the CDR3 is TGCGCCAGCAGCCAGGAGACAGTAGCCAAAAACATTCAGTACTTC.

The chain is built from TRBV9 and TRBJ1-2; TRBD1 is a possible D gene (6 bases). The ends were cut back, 4 bases at V and 8 bases at J, with 18 bases in the middle. The CDR3 runs 14 residues. Germline V lookup: CDR1 SGDLS, CDR2 YYNGEE. The CDR3 is CASSPIGGLYGYTF. The CDR3 nucleotides read TGTGCCAGCAGCCCGATAGGGGGGCTTTACGGCTACACCTTC. The whole variable domain, filled in from reference TRBV9 and TRBJ1-2, reads DSGVTQTPKHLITATGQRVTLRCSPRSGDLSVYWYQQSLDQGLQFLIQYYNGEERAKGNILERFSAQQFPDLHSELNLSSLELGDSALYFCASSPIGGLYGYTFGSGTRLTVV.

This clone was picked up many times. This chain links TRBV19 with TRBJ1-5; D remains ambiguous. The CDR3 length is 13 residues. Germline V gene sequence: CDR1 LNHDA, CDR2 SQIVND (reference sequence). Trimming shortened V by 1 base and J by 4 bases, and 5 bases separated the two germline ends. CDR3 amino acids: CASSIAGNQPQHF. In nucleotides, the CDR3 is TGTGCCAGTAGTATAGCGGGAAATCAGCCCCAGCATTTT.

This clone showed up just once. This chain links TRBV5-8 with TRBJ1-2; TRBD1 aligns across 11 bases. Unmatched junction bases numbered 12, after V lost 4 bases and J lost 7 bases. This CDR3 contains 16 residues. Germline V gene lookup returns CDR1 SGHTS and CDR2 YDEGEE. CDR3 amino acids: CASSPPPDRGRGGYTF. CDR3 nucleotides: TGTGCCAGCAGCCCCCCGCCGGACAGGGGGCGAGGTGGCTACACCTTC.

This clone was counted a single time. This chain joins TRBV29-1 and TRBJ1-4; 9 bases agree with TRBD1. With 7 bases clipped from V and 7 bases from J, the junction kept 10 bases outside the gene matches. Per germline, CDR1 SQVTM and CDR2 ANQGSEA. The CDR3 length is 14 residues. The chain's CDR3 is CSADVQGAGEKLFF. CDR3 DNA: TGCAGCGCTGACGTACAGGGGGCTGGTGAAAAACTGTTTTTT.

The V call is TRBV28, the J call TRBJ2-7, with no clear D. Trimming pared 4 bases from V and 5 bases from J, leaving 9 bases between. Germline CDR1 reads MDHEN; CDR2 reads SYDVKM. This CDR3 has 12 amino acids. CDR3 DNA sequence: TGTGCCAGCAGTTCACTACCGAACGAGCAGTACTTC. Translated: CASSSLPNEQYF.

This rearrangement joins TRBV4-1 to TRBJ2-3; 9 positions match TRBD1. Germline V CDR1 and CDR2: MGHRA, YSYEKL. There are 13 residues in the CDR3. Unmatched junction bases numbered 1, after V lost 6 bases and J lost 3 bases. CDR3 in amino acids: CASRDRGTDTQYF. The CDR3 DNA follows: TGCGCCAGCAGAGACAGGGGGACAGATACGCAGTATTTT.

This chain uses TRBV6-4 with TRBJ1-4; D ambiguous. The germline V gene has CDR1 MRHNA and CDR2 SNTAGT. The CDR3 runs to 15 residues. V was pared by 6 bases and J by 0 bases, with 11 bases between. The CDR3 nucleotides read TGTGCCAGCAGACGGGAGTCCTCAACTAATGAAAAACTGTTTTTT. This gives the protein CASRRESSTNEKLFF.

This clone was observed a single time. This chain connects TRBV6-5 to TRBJ1-5, with TRBD1 as a possible D gene (5 bases). Trimming cost V 6 bases and J 5 bases, with 11 bases left between them. CDR3 length: 13 residues. Germline CDR1 reads MNHEY; CDR2 reads SVGAGI. CDR3 bases: TGTGCCAGCAGCCTGGGGGGTTATCAGCCCCAGCATTTT. Translating it yields CASSLGGYQPQHF.

This clone was counted only a few times. The J gene is TRBJ2-5, the V gene TRBV12-3 or TRBV12-4; D unclear. Trimming removed 6 bases at V and 2 bases at J, with 7 bases between. The CDR3 extends over 12 amino acids. In nucleotides, the CDR3 is TGTGCCAGCAGCCGGCAGCAAGAGACCCAGTACTTC. It encodes CASSRQQETQYF.

The V call is TRBV7-9, the J call TRBJ2-3; 10 bases map to TRBD1. V lost 4 bases, J lost 4 bases, and 8 bases stayed unmatched. CDR1 and CDR2 from the germline V gene are SEHNR and FQNEAQ (reference sequence). The CDR3 length is 16 residues. The CDR3 here is CASSSGQGVSADTQYF. CDR3 bases: TGTGCCAGCAGCTCCGGACAGGGGGTGTCCGCAGATACGCAGTATTTT. The full variable domain, rest sourced from reference TRBV7-9 and TRBJ2-3, is DTGVSQNPRHKITKRGQNVTFRCDPISEHNRLYWYRQTLGQGPEFLTYFQNEAQLEKSRLLSDRFSAERPKGSFSTLEIQRTEQGDSAMYLCASSSGQGVSADTQYFGPGTRLTVL.

This clone was seen a single time. The rearrangement uses TRBV7-9 and TRBJ1-6; 8 bases agree with TRBD1. This CDR3 has 18 amino acids. From germline, CDR1 is SEHNR and CDR2 FQNEAQ (reference sequence). V shed 0 bases, J shed 8 bases, and the junction held 12 bases outside the gene matches. CDR3 protein: CASSLARDRGNSYSPLHF. The CDR3 nucleotides read TGTGCCAGCAGCTTAGCCCGTGACAGGGGCAACTCATATTCACCCCTCCACTTT.

The chain links TRBV27 to TRBJ2-3, with TRBD2 matching 10 bases. Germline loops: CDR1 MNHEY, CDR2 SMNVEV (reference sequence). The J segment lost 6 bases and the V segment lost 8 bases, leaving 11 bases of the junction unmatched. The CDR3 has 15 residues. The CDR3 DNA follows: TGTGCCAGCGGAAGCGGGGGGGCTGCCGTCGATACGCAGTATTTT. Its translation is CASGSGGAAVDTQYF.

The CDR3 loop is CASSQRPRSGGTYSTDTQYF. DNA for the CDR3: TGTGCCAGCAGCCAAAGGCCGCGAAGCGGGGGTACCTATAGCACAGATACGCAGTATTTT. This chain joins TRBV4-2 and TRBJ2-3; TRBD2 aligns across 8 bases. This CDR3 spans 20 amino acids. V gave up 2 bases and J gave up 0 bases; unmatched junction bases: 16. Germline CDR1 reads LGHNA; CDR2 reads YNFKEQ.

This chain connects TRBV5-1 to TRBJ1-2; 10 bases match TRBD1. Germline trimming cut 4 bases from V and 4 bases from J; bases unmatched to any gene: 10. Germline V gene lookup returns CDR1 SGHRS and CDR2 YFSETQ. This CDR3 contains 16 residues. CDR3 coding DNA: TGCGCCAGCAGCCCTGGACAGGGGGATCCCCTCTATGGCTACACCTTC. Translation gives CASSPGQGDPLYGYTF.

The V call is TRBV30, the J call TRBJ2-1; no definite D call. This CDR3 comprises 11 residues. Between the trimmed V and J ends, which lost 1 base and 8 bases, there was a span of 6 bases. Germline values: CDR1 GTSNPN, CDR2 SVGIG (reference sequence). CDR3: CAWSAADEQFF. Written as DNA, the CDR3 is TGTGCCTGGAGTGCGGCAGATGAGCAGTTCTTC. Drawing the rest from reference TRBV30 and TRBJ2-1, the complete variable domain is SQTIHQWPATLVQPVGSPLSLECTVEGTSNPNLYWYRQAAGRGLQLLFYSVGIGQISSEVPQNLSASRPQDRQFILSSKKLLLSDSGFYLCAWSAADEQFFGPGTRLTVL.

The J gene is TRBJ2-3, the V gene TRBV4-2; D ambiguous. V lost 0 bases and J 5 bases, leaving 21 bases between the germline ends. Germline CDR1 and CDR2: LGHNA and YNFKEQ. The CDR3 loop spans 18 amino acids. CDR3: CASSQDTSRGPTQDTQYF. CDR3 in DNA: TGTGCCAGCAGCCAAGACACCTCTAGAGGACCCACACAAGATACGCAGTATTTT.

This clone showed up just once. This chain uses TRBV28 with TRBJ1-1; D unresolved. The CDR3 contains 12 residues. Per the germline V gene, CDR1 is MDHEN and CDR2 is SYDVKM. The ends were cut back, 3 bases at V and 4 bases at J, with 6 bases in the middle. The CDR3 nucleotides read TGTGCCAGCAGTTTTAGAGGCACTGAAGCTTTCTTT. Residues: CASSFRGTEAFF.

In its sample, this clone was seen once. The junction and the germline gene differ at one end; a read error may be behind it. V gene TRBV3-1 (or the pseudogene TRBV3-2) combines with J gene TRBJ1-5; D is possibly TRBD1 (5 bases). Germline CDR1 is LGHDT and CDR2 is YNNKEL (reference sequence). This CDR3 comprises 16 residues. CDR3 sequence (DNA): TGTGCCAACAGCCAAGGTTCCAGGACAAATTATCAGCCCCAGCATTTT. This encodes CANSQGSRTNYQPQHF.

The genes are TRBV11-2 and TRBJ2-1; no reliable D call. This CDR3 is 13 amino acids long. The V and J ends lost 5 bases and 2 bases respectively, with 7 bases between them. Germline loops: CDR1 SGHAT, CDR2 FQNNGV. The CDR3 DNA follows: TGTGCCAGCAGCCCGGACCCCTACAATGAGCAGTTCTTC. Residues: CASSPDPYNEQFF.

The J gene is TRBJ1-1, the V gene TRBV5-1; 9 bases fit TRBD1. J was trimmed by 5 bases and V by 2 bases; bases with no gene match: 13. The CDR3 sequence is 17 residues long. Germline V lookup: CDR1 SGHRS, CDR2 YFSETQ. CDR3 DNA sequence: TGCGCCAGCAGCTTAACCGGGACAGGGACTATCTTAACTGAAGCTTTCTTT. Its protein product is CASSLTGTGTILTEAFF. Drawing the rest from reference TRBV5-1 and TRBJ1-1, the complete variable domain is KAGVTQTPRYLIKTRGQQVTLSCSPISGHRSVSWYQQTPGQGLQFLFEYFSETQRNKGNFPGRFSGRQFSNSRSEMNVSTLELGDSALYLCASSLTGTGTILTEAFFGQGTRLTVV.

A word on this clone: The same CDR3 arises from other DNA sequences in this sample as well. V gene TRBV15 combines with J gene TRBJ1-5, with TRBD1 as a possible D gene (5 bases). V lost 0 bases and J 7 bases, leaving 13 bases between the germline ends. The CDR3 extends over 15 amino acids. Germline values: CDR1 LNHNV, CDR2 YYDKDF (reference sequence). The CDR3 nucleotides are TGTGCCACCAGCAGAGATAAGGGACGTCGACAGCCCCAGCATTTT. Its protein is CATSRDKGRRQPQHF. Drawing the rest from reference TRBV15 and TRBJ1-5, the complete variable domain is DAMVIQNPRYQVTQFGKPVTLSCSQTLNHNVMYWYQQKSSQAPKLLFHYYDKDFNNEADTPDNFQSRRPNTSFCFLDIRSPGLGDTAMYLCATSRDKGRRQPQHFGDGTRLSIL.

This chain connects TRBV27 to TRBJ1-1; D is undetermined. V lost 7 bases to trimming and J lost 2 bases, with 14 bases between them. Looked up from germline, CDR1 is MNHEY and CDR2 is SMNVEV (reference sequence). This CDR3 has 14 amino acids. The CDR3 nucleotides are TGTGCCAGCAATTATCGACCGAGTAACACTGAAGCTTTCTTT. Amino acid sequence: CASNYRPSNTEAFF.

V is TRBV29-1 and J is TRBJ2-2; possible D gene TRBD2, 7 bases. The CDR3 totals 15 residues. V shed 4 bases and J shed 5 bases, with 17 bases lying between them. CDR1 SQVTM and CDR2 ANQGSEA come from the germline V gene. DNA of the CDR3: TGCAGCGTTGTTGGGGGGGCAGAGAGTACCGGGGAGCTGTTTTTT. It codes for CSVVGGAESTGELFF.